The clone carrying this T cell receptor beta chain has at least ten counts. V gave up 5 bases and J gave up 2 bases; unmatched junction bases: 0. CDR1 LGHDT and CDR2 YNNKEL come from the germline V gene (reference sequence). The CDR3 is 13 amino acids. This record comes from a study of T-cell reconstitution after alpha-beta-depleted transplantation in children. TCRbeta library preparation incorporated unique molecular identifiers. Using its own MiXCR run on the PCR reads, TCRdb lists one record per CDR3 protein. Of 500,000 to 600,000 distinct CDR3 sequences in the sample, 15% to 20% are singletons; the top ten hold 3% to 3.5%.

The sample here was PBMCs from the stem cell graft donor, taken from the stem cell graft. The receptor comes from a human donor who donated a stem cell graft to a child with acute lymphoblastic leukemia. The chain uses TRBV3-1 and TRBJ2-7; 10 nucleotides match TRBD1. The CDR3 nucleotides read TGTGCCAGCAGCGGGACAGGGGCCTACGAGCAGTACTTC. Its translation: CASSGTGAYEQYF.